This T cell receptor beta chain is from a study of T cell repertoires in cytomegalovirus infection. A note on this clonotype: No antigen is known for it.

CDR3 length: 14 residues. V trimming: 6 bases; J trimming: 3 bases; junction bases outside the gene matches: 7. Germline CDR1 and CDR2: MNHNS and SASEGT. TCRdb ran MiXCR on the reads and lists one entry per CDR3 protein. The sample lists 40,000 to 55,000 distinct CDR3 sequences; over 20% were seen once. The chain combines TRBV6-1 with TRBJ2-5; 7 nucleotides agree with TRBD2. Material: CD8+ T cells from cultured PBMCs, obtained from culture after CMV antigen stimulation. The TCR sequence derives from a human donor in good health (CMV status not recorded). Some clones in this sample may be carry-over from other donors' samples. In DNA form, the CDR3 reads TGTGCCAGCAGCGAGCCCGGGGGGAAAGAGACCCAGTACTTC. This gives the protein CASSEPGGKETQYF.